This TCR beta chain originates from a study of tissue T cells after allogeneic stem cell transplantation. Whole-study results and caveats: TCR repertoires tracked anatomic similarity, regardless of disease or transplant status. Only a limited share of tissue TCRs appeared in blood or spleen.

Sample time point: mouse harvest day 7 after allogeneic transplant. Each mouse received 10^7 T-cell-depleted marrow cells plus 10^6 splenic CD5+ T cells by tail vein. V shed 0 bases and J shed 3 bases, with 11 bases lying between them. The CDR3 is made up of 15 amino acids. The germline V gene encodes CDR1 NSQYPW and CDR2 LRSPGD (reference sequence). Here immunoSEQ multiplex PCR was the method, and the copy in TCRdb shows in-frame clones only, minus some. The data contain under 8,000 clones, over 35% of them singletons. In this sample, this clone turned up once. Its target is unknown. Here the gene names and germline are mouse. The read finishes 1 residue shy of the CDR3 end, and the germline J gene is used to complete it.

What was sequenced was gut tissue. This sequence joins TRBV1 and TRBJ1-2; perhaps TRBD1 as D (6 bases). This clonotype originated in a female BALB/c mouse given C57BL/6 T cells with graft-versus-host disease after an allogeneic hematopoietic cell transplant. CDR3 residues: CTCSADQGRDSDYTF. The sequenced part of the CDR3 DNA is TGCACCTGCAGTGCAGATCAGGGGAGGGACTCCGACTACACC.